What follows are 25 T cell receptor beta chains derived from one specimen sequenced in a study of blood T cell repertoires in COVID-19. The protocol was immunoSEQ multiplex PCR, while the TCRdb copy is restricted to in-frame clones and leaves out a portion. The table shows roughly 80,000 clones, with more than 70% occurring only once. The sequenced sample was peripheral blood. These receptors came from a man aged 60 to 69 with active or convalescent COVID-19.

This clone has just one count. This chain connects TRBV18 to TRBJ1-1, with no clear D. In germline, CDR1 is KGHSH, CDR2 LQKENI. This CDR3 has 13 amino acids. The V gene lost 1 base and the J gene lost 2 bases, with 5 bases spanning the gap. CDR3 sequence: CASSPQTNTEAFF. The CDR3 nucleotides read TGTGCCAGCTCACCACAGACAAACACTGAAGCTTTCTTT.

The chain combines TRBV7-2 with TRBJ2-3, with a tentative D call TRBD2 (6 bases). CDR1 and CDR2 from the germline V gene are SGHTA and FQGNSA. Between the trimmed V and J ends, which lost 5 bases and 4 bases, there was a span of 19 bases. The CDR3 is 16 residues long. CDR3 nucleotides: TGTGCCAGCAGCGCCGGGGGACGGACGAGCGCAGATACGCAGTATTTT. Its translation: CASSAGGRTSADTQYF.

The V gene is TRBV4-2, the J gene TRBJ2-5, with D perhaps TRBD1 (5 bases). The germline V gene has CDR1 LGHNA and CDR2 YNFKEQ. This CDR3 comprises 16 residues. V shed 0 bases and J shed 5 bases, with 16 bases lying between them. CDR3 in DNA: TGTGCCAGCAGCCAAGAGTCAGGGCTAGACCGGGAGACCCAGTACTTC. The encoded protein is CASSQESGLDRETQYF.

The chain recombines TRBV6-5 with TRBJ2-5; D is undetermined. V lost 4 bases to trimming and J lost 1 base, with 10 bases between them. CDR3 length: 14 residues. From germline, CDR1 is MNHEY and CDR2 SVGAGI. The CDR3, as DNA: TGTGCCAGCAGTTGGTTTGTCGGCCAAGAGACCCAGTACTTC. Translating it yields CASSWFVGQETQYF.

V gene TRBV27 combines with J gene TRBJ1-4; the D gene is possibly TRBD1 (5 bases). There are 15 residues in the CDR3. Germline V CDR1 and CDR2: MNHEY, SMNVEV (reference sequence). Trimming removed 0 bases at V and 9 bases at J, with 14 bases between. CDR3 DNA sequence: TGTGCCAGCAGTTTATCGCCAGGGCTTGTAAAAAAACTGTTTTTT. Amino acids: CASSLSPGLVKKLFF.

This sequence joins TRBV6-2 or TRBV6-3 and TRBJ2-3, with 8 bases identical to TRBD2. The ends lost 4 bases at V and 0 bases at J; junction bases unmatched: 15. The CDR3 length is 19 residues. CDR1 and CDR2 (germline): MNHEY, SVGEGT. The CDR3 spells CASSWVPSWTSQSTDTQYF. In DNA form, the CDR3 reads TGTGCCAGCAGTTGGGTTCCATCCTGGACTAGCCAAAGCACAGATACGCAGTATTTT.

The chain joins TRBV4-2 to TRBJ2-6, with D perhaps matching TRBD1 (5 bases). Per the germline V gene, CDR1 is LGHNA and CDR2 is YNFKEQ. The germline V and J ends were trimmed by 0 bases and 0 bases, with 12 bases remaining between them. The CDR3 covers 18 residues. The CDR3 DNA follows: TGTGCCAGCAGCCAAGAGGAAACAGGCGCCTCTGGGGCCAACGTCCTGACTTTC. This codes for CASSQEETGASGANVLTF.

The table lists this clone with a count of one. The V call is TRBV3-1 (or the pseudogene TRBV3-2), the J call TRBJ2-1, with 8 bases identical to TRBD2. The V segment lost 1 base and the J segment 8 bases; nucleotides outside the gene matches: 7. Germline loops: CDR1 LGHDT, CDR2 YNNKEL (reference sequence). The CDR3 loop spans 15 amino acids. The DNA for the CDR3 is TGTGCCAGCAGCCAAGCGGGGGGGGCCGTTGATGAGCAGTTCTTC. Protein: CASSQAGGAVDEQFF.

The rearrangement uses TRBV10-1 and TRBJ2-4; TRBD1 is a possible D gene (5 bases). From germline, CDR1 is WNHNN and CDR2 SYGVQD (reference sequence). The CDR3 consists of 13 residues. Trimming took off 7 bases at V and 0 bases at J, with 7 bases between the two ends. The CDR3 spells CASKDIAKNIQYF. The DNA of the CDR3 is TGCGCCAGCAAGGACATAGCCAAAAACATTCAGTACTTC.

This rearrangement joins TRBV5-1 to TRBJ1-2, with D hard to call. V dropped 1 base and J dropped 7 bases, with 17 bases sitting between them. The CDR3 covers 15 residues. Germline V gene data show CDR1 as SGHRS and CDR2 as YFSETQ. CDR3 amino acids: CASSLNPQVGGGYTF. CDR3 coding DNA: TGCGCCAGCAGCTTGAATCCCCAGGTGGGAGGTGGCTACACCTTC. The variable domain in full, completed from reference TRBV5-1 and TRBJ1-2, reads KAGVTQTPRYLIKTRGQQVTLSCSPISGHRSVSWYQQTPGQGLQFLFEYFSETQRNKGNFPGRFSGRQFSNSRSEMNVSTLELGDSALYLCASSLNPQVGGGYTFGSGTRLTVV.

The V gene is TRBV2, the J gene TRBJ1-1; D is possibly TRBD1 (6 bases). The germline V gene has CDR1 SNHLY and CDR2 FYNNEI. The CDR3 runs to 15 residues. The V and J ends lost 5 bases and 0 bases respectively, with 13 bases between them. The CDR3 loop reads CASSPWDNLNTEAFF. In DNA, the CDR3 is TGTGCCAGCAGTCCATGGGACAATTTGAACACTGAAGCTTTCTTT. Supplemented by reference TRBV2 and TRBJ1-1, the full variable domain reads EPEVTQTPSHQVTQMGQEVILRCVPISNHLYFYWYRQILGQKVEFLVSFYNNEISEKSEIFDDQFSVERPDGSNFTLKIRSTKLEDSAMYFCASSPWDNLNTEAFFGQGTRLTVV.

The rearrangement joins TRBV5-4 to TRBJ1-1; D is ambiguous. The V end was cut by 4 bases, the J end by 3 bases, with 13 bases between. CDR1 is SGHNT, CDR2 YYREEE, per germline (reference sequence). CDR3 length: 14 amino acids. The CDR3 DNA is TGTGCCAGCAGCCCCGCGACACTTCACACTGAAGCTTTCTTT. Encoded protein: CASSPATLHTEAFF.

The rearrangement uses TRBV18 and TRBJ1-5; no clear D. Germline V gives CDR1 KGHSH, CDR2 LQKENI. The CDR3 is 12 amino acids. V was pared by 4 bases and J by 6 bases, with 7 bases between. Here the CDR3 DNA reads TGTGCCAGCTCACGTTCCGGTCAGCCCCAGCATTTT. It is translated as CASSRSGQPQHF.

This chain uses TRBV6-2 or TRBV6-3 with TRBJ1-2, with D tentatively TRBD1 (5 bases). Looked up from germline, CDR1 is MNHEY and CDR2 is SVGEGT. V was cut by 6 bases and J by 5 bases, with 7 bases left in between. The CDR3 spans 11 residues. The DNA for the CDR3 is TGTGCCAGCAGCGCAGGGTATGGCTACACCTTC. This encodes CASSAGYGYTF.

The chain combines TRBV19 with TRBJ1-5; D ambiguous. With 1 base removed from V and 2 bases from J, the gap between germline ends came to 12 bases. Looked up from germline, CDR1 is LNHDA and CDR2 is SQIVND (reference sequence). There are 16 residues in the CDR3. The CDR3 DNA sequence: TGTGCCAGTAGTATAGCCTCATACGCGGGCAATCAGCCCCAGCATTTT. Amino acid sequence: CASSIASYAGNQPQHF.

V usage is TRBV19 and J usage is TRBJ2-6, with 10 nucleotides matching TRBD1. The CDR3 sequence is 19 residues long. J gave up 0 bases and V 4 bases, and 9 bases lay outside the gene matches. Germline CDR1 is LNHDA and CDR2 is SQIVND (reference sequence). CDR3: CASSTDATGGPSGANVLTF. CDR3 sequence (DNA): TGTGCCAGTAGTACCGACGCGACAGGGGGCCCCTCTGGGGCCAACGTCCTGACTTTC.

The CDR3 reads CASSSPAGGGTGELFF. The CDR3 DNA follows: TGTGCCAGCAGCTCGCCAGCGGGGGGCGGAACCGGGGAGCTGTTTTTT. The gene calls are TRBV4-2 and TRBJ2-2, with 9 nucleotides matching TRBD2. The CDR3 consists of 16 residues. V shed 5 bases and J 5 bases; nucleotides not matched to a gene: 9. Germline assignment: CDR1 LGHNA and CDR2 YNFKEQ.

V and J are TRBV5-1 and TRBJ2-3, with unresolved D. CDR3 length: 15 amino acids. From germline, CDR1 is SGHRS and CDR2 YFSETQ. The germline V and J ends were trimmed by 4 bases and 1 base, with 13 bases remaining between them. CDR3 protein: CASSLPRTGTDTQYF. CDR3 sequence (DNA): TGCGCCAGCAGCCTGCCGAGAACAGGCACAGATACGCAGTATTTT. Complete variable domain (other parts from reference TRBV5-1 and TRBJ2-3): KAGVTQTPRYLIKTRGQQVTLSCSPISGHRSVSWYQQTPGQGLQFLFEYFSETQRNKGNFPGRFSGRQFSNSRSEMNVSTLELGDSALYLCASSLPRTGTDTQYFGPGTRLTVL.

The rearrangement uses TRBV7-6 and TRBJ1-6, with D uncertain. This CDR3 spans 16 amino acids. The ends were cut back, 4 bases at V and 0 bases at J, with 10 bases in the middle. Germline-derived CDR1 and CDR2 are SGHVS and FNYEAQ. The DNA for the CDR3 is TGTGCCAGCAGCTCCTACCCGAGCTCCTATAATTCACCCCTCCACTTT. Protein product: CASSSYPSSYNSPLHF.

This clone was detected once. The genes are TRBV5-4 and TRBJ2-1; TRBD2 agrees at 9 bases. The V segment lost 2 bases and the J segment 12 bases; nucleotides outside the gene matches: 6. The CDR3 has 13 amino acids. CDR1 and CDR2 (germline): SGHNT, YYREEE (reference sequence). CDR3: CASSFSAGGPQFF. For the CDR3, the DNA is TGTGCCAGCAGCTTTTCAGCGGGGGGACCGCAGTTCTTC.

The chain links TRBV19 to TRBJ2-5, with D maybe TRBD1 (6 bases). The germline V and J ends were trimmed by 4 bases and 5 bases, with 17 bases remaining between them. The CDR3 runs to 15 residues. Germline-derived CDR1 and CDR2 are LNHDA and SQIVND (reference sequence). This chain's CDR3 is CASSTFGSGAETQYF. The CDR3, as DNA: TGTGCCAGTAGTACCTTCGGTTCAGGGGCGGAGACCCAGTACTTC.

CDR3 protein: CASSQDLVTTGELFF. The CDR3 DNA is TGCGCCAGCAGCCAAGATCTAGTAACCACCGGGGAGCTGTTTTTT. The rearrangement uses TRBV4-3 and TRBJ2-2; D not certain. V was cut by 0 bases and J by 4 bases, with 9 bases left in between. The CDR3 totals 15 residues. Germline V CDR1 and CDR2: LGHNA, YSLEER.

The chain employs TRBV7-2 and TRBJ2-5; a possible D gene is TRBD2 (6 bases). Between the trimmed V and J ends, which lost 5 bases and 5 bases, there was a span of 12 bases. Germline V gene data show CDR1 as SGHTA and CDR2 as FQGNSA. CDR3 length equals 13 residues. The CDR3 region has the DNA TGTGCCAGCAGCCCCTGGGACTCGGAGACCCAGTACTTC. Its translation: CASSPWDSETQYF.

This clone was found once. The chain joins TRBV11-2 to TRBJ2-1; D remains ambiguous. V shed 5 bases and J shed 0 bases, with 8 bases lying between them. The CDR3 runs 14 residues. Germline CDR1 is SGHAT and CDR2 is FQNNGV. The CDR3 DNA sequence: TGTGCCAGCAGCCAAATGAGCTCCTACAATGAGCAGTTCTTC. It codes for CASSQMSSYNEQFF.

The J gene is TRBJ2-5, the V gene TRBV11-2; 11 bases line up with TRBD2. The CDR3 length is 16 residues. V was pared by 3 bases and J by 4 bases, with 7 bases of the junction left unmatched. CDR1 is SGHAT, CDR2 FQNNGV, per germline. CDR3 DNA sequence: TGTGCCAGCAGCTTGAGGACTAGCGGGTTTCGAGAGACCCAGTACTTC. It translates to CASSLRTSGFRETQYF.